This is a list of T cell receptor beta chains from one sample in a study of monozygotic twins with inflammatory bowel disease. Each CDR3 protein gets one entry in TCRdb, which reprocessed the 5' RACE reads and gives no DNA. The specimen's table records more than 300,000 distinct CDR3 sequences. Sequences were obtained from blood. The receptors were gathered from a human donor with ulcerative colitis or Crohn's disease, or a healthy co-twin of an affected twin (not recorded which). Each CDR3 is given with its conserved first and last residue.

j_call	v_call	cdr3_aa
TRBJ2-1	TRBV25-1	CASSGLADYNEQFF
TRBJ1-2	TRBV30	CAWSGTPTYGYTF
TRBJ2-5	TRBV6-2/TRBV6-3	CASSYWGAQETQYF
TRBJ2-2	TRBV18	CASSPLRQGNTGELFF
TRBJ2-1	TRBV18	CASSPTQSGGKMNEQFF
TRBJ2-3	TRBV25-1	CASGAGVLYTQYF
TRBJ2-1	TRBV20-1	CSARSPSGGYNEQFF
TRBJ2-1	TRBV25-1	CASSEGGGTYNEQFF
TRBJ2-5	TRBV4-1	CASSRSRGQETQYF
TRBJ1-4	TRBV15	CATSGGVNEKLFF
TRBJ2-2	TRBV4-3	CASSHGSANTGELFF
TRBJ2-7	TRBV12-3/TRBV12-4	CASSQPGLAGVSYEQYF
TRBJ2-2	TRBV7-2	CASSFPDGGTGELFF